This T cell receptor (beta chain) was retrieved from a study of beta chain features in type 1 diabetes. Study-wide results and caveats: The naive, central memory and Treg TCRB repertoires showed an apparent similarity that was greater among patients than among healthy donors. For Type 1 diabetes patients, all four CD4+ subsets carried TCRB CDR3s that were moderately but significantly shorter.

Investigators reverse transcribed all isolated RNA, so they sequenced expressed TCRB transcripts. The method was immunoSEQ multiplex PCR; TCRdb's version includes in-frame clones alone and lacks a portion of them. Of more than 550,000 clones in the sample, over 11% are singletons; the top ten hold roughly 0.04%. This clone was counted a few times. Its cognate antigen is unknown. Trimming at V came to 7 bases and at J to 2 bases, leaving 2 bases not matched to a gene. Germline lookup yields CDR1 GTSNPN and CDR2 SVGIG (reference sequence). The CDR3 sequence is 13 residues long. This chain joins TRBV30 and TRBJ2-2, with 9 bases matching TRBD1. The source of this sequence is a man younger than 35 with type 1 diabetes. The specimen was naive CD4+ T cells from blood. The CDR3 is CALGQGNTGELFF. CDR3 in DNA: TGTGCCTTGGGACAGGGAAACACCGGGGAGCTGTTTTTT.